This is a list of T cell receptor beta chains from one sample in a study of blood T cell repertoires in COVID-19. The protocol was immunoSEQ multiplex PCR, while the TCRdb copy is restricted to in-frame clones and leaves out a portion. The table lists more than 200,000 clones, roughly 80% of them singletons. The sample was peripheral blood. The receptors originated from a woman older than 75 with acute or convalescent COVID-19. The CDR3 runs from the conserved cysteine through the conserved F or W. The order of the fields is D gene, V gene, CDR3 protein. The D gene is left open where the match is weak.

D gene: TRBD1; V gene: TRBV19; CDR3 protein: CASRPSGQGNYHEQYF
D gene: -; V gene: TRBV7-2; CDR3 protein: CASSLAQRGNIQYF
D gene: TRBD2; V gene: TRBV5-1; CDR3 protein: CATHPGGGAVTSYNEQFF
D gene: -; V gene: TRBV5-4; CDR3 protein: CASSTAALNGYTF
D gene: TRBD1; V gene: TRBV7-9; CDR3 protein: CASSLASGTDYGYTF
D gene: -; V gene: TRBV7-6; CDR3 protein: CASSPPQATQETQYF
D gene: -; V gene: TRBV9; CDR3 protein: CASSVEGTPDIAELFF
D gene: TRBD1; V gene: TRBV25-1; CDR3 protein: CASSDRQGAGTDTQYF
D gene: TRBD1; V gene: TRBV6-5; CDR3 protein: CASSGTGIAGELFF
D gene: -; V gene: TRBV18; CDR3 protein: CASSPTPGQEGSYGYTF
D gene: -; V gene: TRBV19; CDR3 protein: CASRLTAEDYEQYF
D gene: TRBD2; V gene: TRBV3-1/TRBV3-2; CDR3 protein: CASSLFRGGLDNEQFF
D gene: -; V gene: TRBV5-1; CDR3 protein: CASSSLTGGQETQYF
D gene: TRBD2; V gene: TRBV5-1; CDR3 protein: CASSSPLAGGINEQFF
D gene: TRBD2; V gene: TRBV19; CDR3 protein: CASSPGLAGVNGANVLTF
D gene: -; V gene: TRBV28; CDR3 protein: CASFNPSIAF
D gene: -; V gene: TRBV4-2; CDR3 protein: CASSQDTRGTYNEQFF
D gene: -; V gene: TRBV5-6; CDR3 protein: CASSFGLTGTEAFF
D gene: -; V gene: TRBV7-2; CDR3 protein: CASSLEFEGNQPQHF
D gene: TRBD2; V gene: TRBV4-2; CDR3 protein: CASSQGSGGTTGELFF
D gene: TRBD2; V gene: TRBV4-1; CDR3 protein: CASSQDYLAGVADTQYF
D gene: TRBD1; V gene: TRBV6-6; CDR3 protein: CASSYSTGEDQPQHF
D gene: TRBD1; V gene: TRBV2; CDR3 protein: CASRGTANTGELFF
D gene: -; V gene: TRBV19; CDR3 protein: CASSIDSKHTDTQYF
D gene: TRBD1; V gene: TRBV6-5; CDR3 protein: CASSPDREENGYTF
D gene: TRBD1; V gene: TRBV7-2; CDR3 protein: CASSSQGQGYEKLFF
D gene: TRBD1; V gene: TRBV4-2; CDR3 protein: CASSQDKGAWEKLFF
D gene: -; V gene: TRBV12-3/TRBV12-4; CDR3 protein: CASSFAGSNEQFF
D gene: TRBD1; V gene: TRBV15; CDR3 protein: CATSRRGGPSSGNTIYF
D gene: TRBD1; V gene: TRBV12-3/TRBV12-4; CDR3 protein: CASSFTGGSEQFF
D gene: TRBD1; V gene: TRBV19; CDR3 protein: CASSIIGTGDNEQFF
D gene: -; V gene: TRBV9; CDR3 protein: CASSVAAGGGYNSPLHF
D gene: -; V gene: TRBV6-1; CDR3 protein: CASSELSSGNTIYF
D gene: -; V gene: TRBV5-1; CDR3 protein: CASRSETLTYEQYF
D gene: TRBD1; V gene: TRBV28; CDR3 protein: CASSPDRVSWYF
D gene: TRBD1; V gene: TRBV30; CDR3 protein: CAWSSKGAYF
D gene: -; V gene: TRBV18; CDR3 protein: CASSPGTRGSSPLHF
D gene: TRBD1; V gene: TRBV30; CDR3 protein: CAWATPGTGGQKLFF
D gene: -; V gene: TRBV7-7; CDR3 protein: CASSLGVSTSTGEQFF
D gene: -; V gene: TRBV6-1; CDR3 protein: CASSEARGNEKLFF
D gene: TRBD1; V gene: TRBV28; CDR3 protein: CASSFNRGRTPLHF
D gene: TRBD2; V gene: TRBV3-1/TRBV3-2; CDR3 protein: CASSLGLAGHNEQYF
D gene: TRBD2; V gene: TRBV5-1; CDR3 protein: CASSLGLAGVNEQYF
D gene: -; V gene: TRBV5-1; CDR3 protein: CASSALRGYEQYF
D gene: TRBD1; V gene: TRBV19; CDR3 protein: CASSNRDSYNSPLHF
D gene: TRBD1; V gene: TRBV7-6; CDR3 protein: CASSFRTGVRVGYGYTF
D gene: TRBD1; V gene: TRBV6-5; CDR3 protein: CAVTGDTEAFF
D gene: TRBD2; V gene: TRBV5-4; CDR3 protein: CASSFPGLAGGYTQYF
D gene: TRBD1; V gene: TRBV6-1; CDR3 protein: CASSEAGQERTPLHF
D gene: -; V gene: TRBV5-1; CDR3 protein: CASSQTRETQYF
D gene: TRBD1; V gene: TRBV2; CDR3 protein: CASTEDRATNEKLFF
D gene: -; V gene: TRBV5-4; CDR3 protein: CASSRGGPDDEQYF
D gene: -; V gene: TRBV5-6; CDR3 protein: CASSLSQYSNQPQHF
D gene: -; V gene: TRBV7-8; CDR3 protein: CASSLGSRGGYTF
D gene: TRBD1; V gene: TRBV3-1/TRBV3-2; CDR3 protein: CASSQEQGYNEQFF
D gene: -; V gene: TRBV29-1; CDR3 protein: CSALEDPYNEQFF
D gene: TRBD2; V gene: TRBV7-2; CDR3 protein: CASSLGTSGIKNIQYF
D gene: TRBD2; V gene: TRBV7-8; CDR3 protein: CASSRLAGDYNEQFF